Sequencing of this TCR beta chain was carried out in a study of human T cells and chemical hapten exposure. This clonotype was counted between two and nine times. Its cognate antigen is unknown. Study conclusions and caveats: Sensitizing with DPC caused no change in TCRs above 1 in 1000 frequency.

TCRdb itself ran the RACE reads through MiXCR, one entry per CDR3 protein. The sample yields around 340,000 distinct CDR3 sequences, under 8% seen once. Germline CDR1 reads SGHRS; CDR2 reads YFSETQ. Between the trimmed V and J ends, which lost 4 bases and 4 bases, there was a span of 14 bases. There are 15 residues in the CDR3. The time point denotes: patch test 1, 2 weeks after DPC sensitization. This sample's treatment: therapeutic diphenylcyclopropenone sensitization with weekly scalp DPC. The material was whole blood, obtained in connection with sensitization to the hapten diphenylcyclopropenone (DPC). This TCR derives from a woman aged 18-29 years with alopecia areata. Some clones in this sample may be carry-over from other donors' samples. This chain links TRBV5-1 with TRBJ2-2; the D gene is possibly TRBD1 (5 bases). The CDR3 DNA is TGCGCCAGCAGCCCAGGGCGTAAATCCACCGGGGAGCTGTTTTTT. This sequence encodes CASSPGRKSTGELFF. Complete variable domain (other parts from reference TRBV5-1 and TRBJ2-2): KAGVTQTPRYLIKTRGQQVTLSCSPISGHRSVSWYQQTPGQGLQFLFEYFSETQRNKGNFPGRFSGRQFSNSRSEMNVSTLELGDSALYLCASSPGRKSTGELFFGEGSRLTVL.